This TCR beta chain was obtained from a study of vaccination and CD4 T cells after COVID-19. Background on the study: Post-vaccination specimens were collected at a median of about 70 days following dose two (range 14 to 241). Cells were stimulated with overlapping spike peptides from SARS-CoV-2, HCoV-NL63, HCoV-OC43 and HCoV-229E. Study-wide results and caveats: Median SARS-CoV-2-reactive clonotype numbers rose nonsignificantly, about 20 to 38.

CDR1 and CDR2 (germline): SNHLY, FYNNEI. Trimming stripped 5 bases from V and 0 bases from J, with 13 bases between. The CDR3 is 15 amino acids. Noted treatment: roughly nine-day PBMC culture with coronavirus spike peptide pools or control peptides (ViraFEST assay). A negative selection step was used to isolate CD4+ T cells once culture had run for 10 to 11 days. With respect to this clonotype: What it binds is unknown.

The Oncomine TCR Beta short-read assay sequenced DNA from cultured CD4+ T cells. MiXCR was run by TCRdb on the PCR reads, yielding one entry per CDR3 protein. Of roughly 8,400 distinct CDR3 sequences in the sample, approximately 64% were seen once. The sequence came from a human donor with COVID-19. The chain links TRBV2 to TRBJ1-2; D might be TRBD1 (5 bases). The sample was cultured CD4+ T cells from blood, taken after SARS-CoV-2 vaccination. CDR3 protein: CASSPDSFANYGYTF. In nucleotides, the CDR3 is TGTGCCAGCAGTCCCGACAGTTTTGCTAACTATGGCTACACCTTC.